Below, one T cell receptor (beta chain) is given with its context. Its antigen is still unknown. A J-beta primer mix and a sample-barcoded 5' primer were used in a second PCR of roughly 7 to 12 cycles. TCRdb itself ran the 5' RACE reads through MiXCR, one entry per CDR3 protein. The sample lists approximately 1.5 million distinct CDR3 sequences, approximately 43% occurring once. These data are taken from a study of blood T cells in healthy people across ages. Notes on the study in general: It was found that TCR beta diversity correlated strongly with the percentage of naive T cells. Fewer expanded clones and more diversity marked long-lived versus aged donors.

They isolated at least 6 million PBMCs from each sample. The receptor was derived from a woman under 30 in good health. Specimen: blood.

CDR3 coding DNA: TGCAGTGCTAGAGCTTCTGGACTAGCGGGTTTAGGGTCCTACGAGCAGTACTTC. Protein: CSARASGLAGLGSYEQYF. V usage is TRBV20-1 and J usage is TRBJ2-5, with 11 bases fitting TRBD2. The J call may not be correct, given that the DNA end is closer to TRBJ2-7. The CDR3 is 18 amino acids. Germline CDR1 is DFQATT and CDR2 is SNEGSKA (reference sequence).